The rows below give T cell receptor beta chains drawn from one sample of a study of OX40 agonist ivuxolimab in advanced cancers. Produced via immunoSEQ multiplex PCR; TCRdb's table is partial and in-frame only. The sample lists tens of thousands of clones, roughly 92% occurring once. The starting material was CD4+ or CD8+ T cells sorted from blood, obtained in a trial of the OX40 agonist ivuxolimab. These receptors all stem from an adult with an advanced solid tumor such as melanoma, head and neck, liver or kidney cancer. Each CDR3 is given with its conserved first and last residue. The D gene is left open where the match is weak. Clone size is stated in some rows and not others, as once, few, many or a class when expanded.

j_call | d_call | v_call | cdr3_length | clone_size | cdr3_aa | cdr3_nt
TRBJ2-7 | TRBD1 | TRBV2 | 13 | NA | CASAMDRDDEQYF | TGTGCCAGCGCGATGGACAGGGACGACGAGCAGTACTTC
TRBJ1-1 | NA | TRBV5-1 | 14 | NA | CASSLRQGPTEAFF | TGCGCCAGCAGCTTGAGGCAAGGGCCTACTGAAGCTTTCTTT
TRBJ2-3 | NA | TRBV10-3 | 14 | NA | CAISDRLGTDTQYF | TGTGCCATCAGCGACAGGTTGGGCACAGATACGCAGTATTTT
TRBJ2-5 | NA | TRBV19 | 13 | NA | CASSLRGEETQYF | TGTGCCAGTAGCCTTAGGGGAGAAGAGACCCAGTACTTC
TRBJ2-5 | NA | TRBV18 | 11 | NA | CASSPRETQYF | TGTGCCAGCTCACCACGGGAGACCCAGTACTTC
TRBJ2-3 | TRBD2 | TRBV15 | 14 | NA | CATSAGGATDTQYF | TGTGCCACCAGCGCGGGAGGGGCCACAGATACGCAGTATTTT
TRBJ1-3 | TRBD1 | TRBV29-1 | 14 | NA | CSGSTGGSGNTIYF | TGCAGCGGGTCCACAGGGGGCTCTGGAAACACCATATATTTT
TRBJ1-2 | NA | TRBV9 | 16 | NA | CASTSFTGPSNYGYTF | TGTGCCAGCACTTCATTCACAGGTCCCTCTAACTATGGCTACACCTTC
TRBJ1-2 | NA | TRBV9 | 12 | medium-sized | CASSVYGSGYTF | TGTGCCAGCAGCGTATACGGTAGTGGCTACACCTTC
TRBJ1-5 | NA | TRBV7-2 | 15 | few | CASSAQQSLFQPQHF | TGTGCCAGCAGCGCCCAGCAATCCCTTTTTCAGCCCCAGCATTTT
TRBJ2-7 | NA | TRBV21-1 | 16 | NA | CASSKTGGQDTYEQYF | TGTGCCAGCAGCAAAACGGGGGGACAGGACACCTACGAGCAGTACTTC
TRBJ2-5 | NA | TRBV6-6 | 13 | NA | CASRVSHEETQYF | TGTGCCAGCAGAGTGTCACATGAAGAGACCCAGTACTTC
TRBJ2-7 | NA | TRBV6-1 | 11 | NA | CASSPGREQYF | TGTGCCAGCAGTCCCGGGCGGGAGCAGTACTTC
TRBJ1-5 | NA | TRBV27 | 15 | NA | CASSPDHYGDQPQHF | TGTGCCAGCAGCCCCGACCATTACGGGGATCAGCCCCAGCATTTT
TRBJ2-7 | NA | TRBV28 | 11 | NA | CASSRNRAADF | TGTGCCAGCAGCCGAAACAGGGCCGCCGACTTC
TRBJ2-1 | TRBD1 | TRBV10-3 | 15 | NA | CAIGMMGQAYNEQFF | TGTGCCATCGGCATGATGGGACAGGCTTACAATGAGCAGTTCTTC
TRBJ1-4 | NA | TRBV21-1 | 17 | NA | CASSKVGPGTVTEKLFF | NA
TRBJ1-3 | NA | TRBV10-1 | 14 | once | CASSTGSTGNTIYF | TGCGCCAGCAGTACTGGGAGTACTGGAAACACCATATATTTT
TRBJ2-7 | TRBD2 | TRBV4-3 | 16 | once | CASSQGSLAGIYEQYF | TGCGCCAGCAGCCAAGGGTCCTTAGCGGGGATCTACGAGCAGTACTTC
TRBJ2-7 | TRBD1 | TRBV11-2 | 16 | NA | CASSLTRTGYYYEQYF | TGTGCCAGCAGCTTAACACGGACAGGATACTACTACGAGCAGTACTTC
TRBJ2-1 | NA | TRBV9 | 15 | NA | CASSRRQGEGDEQFF | TGTGCCAGCAGCCGTCGTCAGGGTGAGGGGGATGAGCAGTTCTTC
TRBJ2-5 | TRBD2 | TRBV11-2 | 19 | NA | CASSLESGRPGGQEETQYF | TGTGCCAGCAGCTTAGAGAGCGGGAGGCCGGGGGGACAAGAAGAGACCCAGTACTTC
TRBJ2-7 | NA | TRBV5-1 | 15 | once | CASSSSTGGTKEQYF | TGCGCCAGCAGCTCTTCAACCGGAGGGACAAAAGAGCAGTACTTC
TRBJ1-4 | TRBD1 | TRBV5-1 | 17 | NA | CASTGGTGLSTNEKLFF | TGCGCCAGCACAGGGGGGACAGGGCTGTCAACTAATGAAAAACTGTTTTTT
TRBJ2-1 | TRBD2 | TRBV27 | 16 | NA | CASSLADSGGANEQFF | TGTGCCAGCAGTTTAGCCGATAGCGGGGGGGCCAATGAGCAGTTCTTC
TRBJ1-4 | TRBD1 | TRBV4-1 | 15 | NA | CASSHYYRGREKLFF | TGCGCCAGCAGCCACTACTACAGGGGACGTGAAAAACTGTTTTTT
TRBJ2-1 | TRBD2 | TRBV5-1 | 17 | NA | CASSFGSGGGSYNEQFF | TGCGCCAGCAGCTTTGGTTCGGGGGGAGGGTCCTACAATGAGCAGTTCTTC
TRBJ1-5 | TRBD1 | TRBV10-2 | 16 | NA | CASSPDREVSNQPQHF | TGTGCCAGCAGTCCGGACAGGGAAGTATCCAATCAGCCCCAGCATTTT
TRBJ2-1 | NA | TRBV6-4 | 14 | NA | CASSGHWGQDEQFF | TGTGCCAGCAGTGGCCACTGGGGACAAGATGAGCAGTTCTTC
TRBJ2-7 | TRBD1 | TRBV6-1 | 13 | NA | CASSHRGPYEQYF | TGTGCCAGCAGCCACAGGGGTCCCTACGAGCAGTACTTC
TRBJ1-5 | TRBD1 | TRBV14 | 15 | NA | CASSQGQGFNQPQHF | TGTGCCAGCAGCCAGGGACAGGGATTTAATCAGCCCCAGCATTTT
TRBJ2-1 | NA | TRBV7-9 | 15 | NA | CASSLPGLPDGEQFF | TGTGCCAGCAGCCTTCCGGGACTCCCAGACGGTGAGCAGTTCTTC
TRBJ2-3 | NA | TRBV29-1 | 12 | NA | CSVSRLSDTQYF | TGCAGCGTTTCCCGCTTATCAGATACGCAGTATTTT
TRBJ2-1 | NA | TRBV6-6 | 13 | NA | CASRNRETDEQFF | TGTGCCAGCAGGAACCGGGAGACGGATGAGCAGTTCTTC
TRBJ2-2 | TRBD1 | TRBV7-6 | 16 | NA | CASSRRTGANTGELFF | TGTGCCAGCAGCCGACGGACAGGGGCCAACACCGGGGAGCTGTTTTTT
TRBJ1-1 | NA | TRBV7-2 | 13 | NA | CASSLDVYTEAFF | TGTGCCAGCAGCTTAGACGTCTACACTGAAGCTTTCTTT
TRBJ2-4 | NA | TRBV7-9 | 14 | NA | CASSFQGTKNIQYF | TGTGCCAGCAGCTTCCAGGGAACCAAAAACATTCAGTACTTC
TRBJ2-7 | TRBD1 | TRBV4-3 | 15 | NA | CASSLYYRGADEQYF | TGCGCCAGCAGCCTTTACTACAGGGGGGCTGACGAGCAGTACTTC
TRBJ2-7 | NA | TRBV6-1 | 14 | NA | CASSDDRRSYEQYF | TGTGCCAGCAGTGATGACAGACGCTCCTACGAGCAGTACTTC
TRBJ2-1 | NA | TRBV11-2 | 14 | NA | CASSLLSGYNEQFF | TGTGCCAGCAGCTTACTTAGCGGTTACAATGAGCAGTTCTTC
TRBJ1-2 | NA | TRBV2 | 11 | NA | CASSPDRGYTF | TGTGCCAGCAGTCCCGACAGGGGCTACACCTTC
TRBJ2-6 | NA | TRBV15 | 16 | NA | CATSRDKGSGANVLTF | TGTGCCACCAGCAGAGATAAGGGCTCTGGGGCCAACGTCCTGACTTTC
TRBJ2-3 | NA | TRBV7-9 | 14 | NA | CASSQGGNTDTQYF | TGTGCCAGCAGCCAAGGAGGTAATACAGATACGCAGTATTTT
TRBJ1-1 | NA | TRBV27 | 19 | NA | CASSPLSLRSPDSNTEAFF | TGTGCCAGCAGTCCTCTCTCCCTCCGTAGTCCAGATTCGAACACTGAAGCTTTCTTT
TRBJ1-1 | NA | TRBV29-1 | 13 | NA | CSVAPDTNTEAFF | TGCAGCGTTGCCCCGGACACTAACACTGAAGCTTTCTTT